Following are 2 T cell receptor beta chains from one sample sequenced in a study of T cell responses to AZD1222 COVID-19 vaccine. The method was immunoSEQ multiplex PCR; TCRdb's version includes in-frame clones alone and lacks a portion of them. The sample holds about 86,000 clones, 89% seen once. The material was peripheral blood, obtained on day 0 of AZD1222 vaccination. The receptors were gathered from an adult in good health.

The rearrangement joins TRBV3-1 (or the pseudogene TRBV3-2) to TRBJ2-5; D could derive from TRBD1 or TRBD2 (6 bases each). CDR3 length equals 14 residues. Trimming stripped 4 bases from V and 2 bases from J, with 11 bases between. The germline gives CDR1 LGHDT, CDR2 YNNKEL (reference sequence). CDR3 region: CASSLPGAQETQYF. The DNA for the CDR3 is TGTGCCAGCAGCCTTCCGGGGGCTCAAGAGACCCAGTACTTC.

The rearrangement joins TRBV3-1 (or the pseudogene TRBV3-2) to TRBJ2-1, with TRBD2 matching over 12 bases. CDR1 LGHDT and CDR2 YNNKEL come from the germline V gene (reference sequence). V gave up 4 bases and J gave up 4 bases; unmatched junction bases: 17. This CDR3 comprises 20 residues. CDR3 in DNA: TGTGCCAGCAGCCCGAGGGCTAGCGGGAGGGCCGGGATAAGATACAATGAGCAGTTCTTC. It encodes CASSPRASGRAGIRYNEQFF.